The sequence of this T cell receptor beta chain was determined in a study of memory CD4+ T cells and cytomegalovirus serostatus. Notes on the study in general: A US-trained random forest predicted CMV serostatus with median AUC around 0.9. CD4+ memory repertoires contained about 40% of the roughly 150 reported CMV TCRbeta sequences.

The method was immunoSEQ multiplex PCR; TCRdb's version includes in-frame clones alone and lacks a portion of them. The sample carries 55,000 to 65,000 clones, 82% recorded once. About this clone itself: Its antigen is unidentified.

The sort gate was single viable CD3+CD4+CD8-CD45RO+ cells for memory CD4+ T cells. This TCR was recovered from an adult in good health and CMV-seronegative. Sequenced sample: memory CD4+ T cells from blood.

CDR3 residues: CASSPRTGNEKLFF. The CDR3 DNA follows: TGTGCCAGCAGCCCCAGGACGGGGAATGAAAAACTGTTTTTT. The chain is built from TRBV14 and TRBJ1-4; D gene ambiguous. The CDR3 sequence is 14 residues long. The germline gives CDR1 SGHDN, CDR2 FVKESK. Trimming shortened V by 4 bases and J by 5 bases, and 11 bases separated the two germline ends.